The clone carrying this T cell receptor beta chain came up a few times. Its ends do not fully match the called genes, so a read error is possible. The source of the sample is a study of Graves' ophthalmopathy and Graves' hyperthyroidism. RNA served as the template for amplifying TCR beta CDR3 regions. RT-PCR was first run with HTBI primers, then multiplex PCR in a second round. In TCRdb, the multiplex PCR reads were re-called with MiXCR into one record per CDR3 protein. The repertoire holds fewer than 350,000 distinct CDR3 sequences, with roughly a sixth as singletons. Germline V gene data show CDR1 as LNHNV and CDR2 as YYDKDF (reference sequence). The length of the CDR3 is 17 residues.

V and J are TRBV15 and TRBJ2-5; D is possibly TRBD1 or TRBD2 (5 bases each). This sequence was found in an adult man with Graves' ophthalmopathy. The sequenced sample was peripheral blood. This CDR3 reads CATSRGSGPTSQETQYF. The CDR3 DNA is TGTGCCACCAGCCGGGGCAGTGGGCCGACCTCTCAGGAGACACAGTACTTC.